Listed here are 8 T cell receptor beta chains from one sample, sequenced in a study of T cell responses to AZD1222 COVID-19 vaccine. Sequencing was performed with immunoSEQ multiplex PCR; in TCRdb, only in-frame clones are kept and a portion is missing. The table lists about 140,000 clones, 80% to 95% of them singletons. Source: peripheral blood, taken on day 0 of AZD1222 vaccination. These receptors all come from an adult in good health.

The chain couples TRBV10-1 to TRBJ1-4; 7 bases are a match to TRBD1. The CDR3 has 19 amino acids. Germline CDR1 WNHNN, CDR2 SYGVQD (reference sequence). V was pared by 3 bases and J by 0 bases, with 13 bases of the junction left unmatched. The CDR3 nucleotides read TGCGCCAGCAGTGACAGACAGGGAACTCGTACGGCAACTAATGAAAAACTGTTTTTT. The encoded protein is CASSDRQGTRTATNEKLFF.

The chain joins TRBV2 to TRBJ2-3; D is perhaps TRBD2 (5 bases). Germline CDR1 and CDR2: SNHLY and FYNNEI. V lost 5 bases, J lost 0 bases, and 12 bases lay in between. The CDR3 length is 15 residues. In DNA, the CDR3 is TGTGCCAGCAGTAAGGAGGCGGCAAGCACAGATACGCAGTATTTT. It is translated as CASSKEAASTDTQYF.

This chain joins TRBV5-4 and TRBJ1-2, with D maybe TRBD1 (6 bases). CDR3 length: 17 residues. V shed 0 bases and J shed 4 bases, with 19 bases lying between them. Looked up from germline, CDR1 is SGHNT and CDR2 is YYREEE (reference sequence). CDR3 sequence reads: CASSLGSRTVGSYGYTF. For the CDR3, the DNA is TGTGCCAGCAGCTTGGGAAGTCGGACAGTCGGCTCCTATGGCTACACCTTC.

This clone was seen once. The chain links TRBV7-8 to TRBJ1-3; the match to TRBD1 covers 7 bases. V gave up 4 bases and J gave up 2 bases; unmatched junction bases: 5. The CDR3 has 15 residues. CDR1 is SGHVS, CDR2 FQNEAQ, per germline. The CDR3 region has the DNA TGTGCCAGCAGCTATCAACAGGGGACTGGAAACACCATATATTTT. This translates into CASSYQQGTGNTIYF.

The chain employs TRBV3-1 (or the pseudogene TRBV3-2) and TRBJ2-6, with a possible D match to TRBD2 (5 bases). Trimming stripped 6 bases from V and 0 bases from J, with 15 bases between. The CDR3 has 17 residues. Germline CDR1 reads LGHDT; CDR2 reads YNNKEL (reference sequence). The CDR3 nucleotides read TGTGCCAGCAGATTACTAGTGGTAGACTCTGGGGCCAACGTCCTGACTTTC. Its protein is CASRLLVVDSGANVLTF.

This clone was seen once. The chain couples TRBV19 to TRBJ1-2; 7 positions match TRBD1. Germline V lookup: CDR1 LNHDA, CDR2 SQIVND (reference sequence). V gave up 11 bases and J gave up 6 bases; unmatched junction bases: 15. The CDR3 sequence is 14 residues long. CDR3 in DNA: TGTGCCGTACTGACAGGGAAAGTGTTTGATGGCTACACCTTC. Protein: CAVLTGKVFDGYTF.

V is TRBV28 and J is TRBJ2-3; no clear D gene. From germline, CDR1 is MDHEN and CDR2 SYDVKM. V dropped 6 bases and J dropped 3 bases, with 4 bases sitting between them. The CDR3 loop spans 11 amino acids. The CDR3 DNA sequence: TGTGCCAGCAGATCAACAGATACGCAGTATTTT. Its translation: CASRSTDTQYF.

V usage is TRBV7-9 and J usage is TRBJ1-1, with D uncertain. CDR1 is SEHNR and CDR2 is FQNEAQ in the germline V gene (reference sequence). Trimming shortened V by 2 bases and J by 0 bases, and 7 bases separated the two germline ends. The CDR3 sequence is 14 residues long. CDR3 region: CASSLLHVNTEAFF. CDR3 DNA: TGTGCCAGCAGCTTATTACACGTGAACACTGAAGCTTTCTTT.